Listed below are T cell receptor beta chains from one sample, sequenced in a study of blood T cell repertoires in COVID-19. Using immunoSEQ multiplex PCR, the repertoire was profiled, and TCRdb retains in-frame clones only, with some absent. The sample has 74,000 or so clones, about 87% seen once. The source material was peripheral blood. The receptors here all came from a human donor in a cohort sampled during active COVID-19. Both conserved end residues are part of each CDR3. Each record gives: J gene, clone size, D gene, V gene, CDR3 protein, CDR3 DNA. A D gene is named only where the DNA matches it firmly. The size entry is marked missing in some rows and otherwise reads once, few, many or a size class.

>TRBJ2-7|-|-|TRBV6-5
CASSYGPRGSYEQYF
TGTGCCAGCAGTTACGGCCCCCGCGGATCCTACGAGCAGTACTTC
>TRBJ2-5|-|-|TRBV6-2/TRBV6-3
CASSYSIGFWETQYF
TGTGCCAGCAGTTACTCGATCGGGTTCTGGGAGACCCAGTACTTC
>TRBJ2-1|-|-|TRBV29-1
CSAPVGVSNEQFF
TGCAGCGCTCCGGTAGGGGTAAGCAATGAGCAGTTCTTC
>TRBJ2-1|-|-|TRBV10-3
CAISGLGPGRNEQFF
TGTGCCATCAGTGGGCTGGGTCCAGGGAGGAATGAGCAGTTCTTC
>TRBJ2-1|-|TRBD2|TRBV28
CASTLSGHPVEQFF
TGTGCCAGCACCCTTAGCGGGCACCCCGTTGAGCAGTTCTTC
>TRBJ1-1|-|TRBD1|TRBV7-3
CASSSTGFVTEAFF
TGTGCCAGCAGCTCGACAGGGTTCGTCACTGAAGCTTTCTTT
>TRBJ1-2|-|-|TRBV6-5
CASSYQGGAGGYTF
TGTGCCAGCAGTTACCAGGGCGGGGCGGGCGGCTACACCTTC
>TRBJ1-1|-|TRBD1|TRBV5-1
CASATGDLNTEAFF
TGCGCCAGCGCCACAGGGGATTTAAACACTGAAGCTTTCTTT
>TRBJ2-7|-|-|TRBV3-1/TRBV3-2
CASSRPAGSYEQYF
TGTGCCAGCAGCCGACCAGCAGGCTCCTACGAGCAGTACTTC
>TRBJ2-3|-|TRBD2|TRBV2
CASPQLRGGSTDTQYF
TGTGCCAGCCCCCAATTACGGGGAGGGAGCACAGATACGCAGTATTTT
>TRBJ2-5|-|TRBD2|TRBV14
CASSRTSGAQETQYF
TGTGCCAGCAGCCGGACTAGCGGGGCTCAAGAGACCCAGTACTTC
>TRBJ2-1|-|TRBD2|TRBV5-1
CASSSGTSGNNEQFF
TGCGCCAGCAGCTCCGGGACTAGCGGCAACAATGAGCAGTTCTTC
>TRBJ1-2|once|TRBD1|TRBV30
CAYRRGNYGYTF
TGTGCCTACCGCAGGGGGAACTATGGCTACACCTTC